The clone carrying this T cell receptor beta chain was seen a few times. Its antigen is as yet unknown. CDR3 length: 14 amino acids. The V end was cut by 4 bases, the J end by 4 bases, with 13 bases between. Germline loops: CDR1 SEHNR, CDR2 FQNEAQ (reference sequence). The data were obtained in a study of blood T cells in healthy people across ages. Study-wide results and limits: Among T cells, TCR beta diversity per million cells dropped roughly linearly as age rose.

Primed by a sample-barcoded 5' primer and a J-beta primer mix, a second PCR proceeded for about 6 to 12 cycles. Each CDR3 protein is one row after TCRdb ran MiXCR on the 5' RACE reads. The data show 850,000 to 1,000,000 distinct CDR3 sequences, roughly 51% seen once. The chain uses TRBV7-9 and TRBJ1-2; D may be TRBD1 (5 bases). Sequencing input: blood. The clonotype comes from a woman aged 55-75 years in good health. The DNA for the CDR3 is TGTGCCAGCAGCTCGGCCTCGGGGGGCTATGGCTACACCTTC. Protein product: CASSSASGGYGYTF.